What follows is one T cell receptor (beta chain) and its context. The target antigen is unknown. The CDR3 contains 11 residues. Germline-derived CDR1 and CDR2 are SQVTM and ANQGSEA. The V end lost 4 bases, the J end lost 7 bases, and 11 bases lay between the germline ends. This specimen belongs to a study of shared clonotypes between healthy human individuals. About the research overall: There were three CD4 naive, three CD4 memory, two CD8 naive and one CD8 memory plates per donor.

Data came from immunoSEQ multiplex PCR; TCRdb stores just in-frame clones and leaves some out. The table has 80,000 to 100,000 clones, almost 70% seen once. The study's findings and limits: Non-shared clonotypes showed lower generation probabilities than clonotypes common to all four donors. Tissues were not sampled, only blood, and their repertoires likely differ. At large depth, rarefaction still showed sorted-subset sequencing to be incomplete.

Sequencing used memory CD8+ T cells sorted from blood. The sample's subset: CD45RO+ cells pooled with CCR7-negative TemRA cells. J is TRBJ2-7 and V is TRBV29-1; D unclear. This receptor was identified in a man aged 30 to 45 in good health. The CDR3 DNA reads as TGCAGCGTTGTGGTCGTGGGGGAGCAGTACTTC. This translates into CSVVVVGEQYF.